The 30 T cell receptor beta chains listed next were all sequenced from one sample in a study of cytomegalovirus exposure and HLA in healthy donors. The PCR contained 60 Vbeta and 13 Jbeta primers. TCRdb keeps only in-frame clones here, not all; method: immunoSEQ multiplex PCR. This table has roughly 150,000 clones, more than 75% appearing once. The specimen sequenced was PBMCs. These receptors were collected from a woman between 18 and 29 years old in good health and CMV-seronegative.

The gene calls are TRBV30 and TRBJ1-2; D gene uncertain. V shed 4 bases and J shed 0 bases, with 6 bases lying between them. The CDR3 extends over 12 amino acids. Germline-derived CDR1 and CDR2 are GTSNPN and SVGIG (reference sequence). DNA for the CDR3: TGTGCCTGGACGCGAGCTAACTATGGCTACACCTTC. Translated, it gives CAWTRANYGYTF.

Concerning this clone: One end of the junction does not line up with germline, which may come from a read error. The gene calls are TRBV5-6 and TRBJ1-2; D might be TRBD1 (5 bases). Per the germline V gene, CDR1 is SGHDT and CDR2 is YYEEEE. The CDR3 is 13 amino acids. The CDR3 bases are TGTACCAGCAGCTCTGACAGTAACTATGGCTACACCTTC. It encodes CTSSSDSNYGYTF.

The V call is TRBV9, the J call TRBJ1-1; D is perhaps TRBD1 (5 bases). Germline CDR1 reads SGDLS; CDR2 reads YYNGEE. Trimming took off 3 bases at V and 2 bases at J, with 11 bases between the two ends. CDR3 size: 14 residues. CDR3: CASSAGDFNTEAFF. CDR3 nucleotides: TGTGCCAGCAGCGCCGGGGACTTTAACACTGAAGCTTTCTTT. The variable domain in full, with the rest retrieved from reference TRBV9 and TRBJ1-1, is DSGVTQTPKHLITATGQRVTLRCSPRSGDLSVYWYQQSLDQGLQFLIQYYNGEERAKGNILERFSAQQFPDLHSELNLSSLELGDSALYFCASSAGDFNTEAFFGQGTRLTVV.

The V call is TRBV28, the J call TRBJ2-7; 12 nucleotides align to TRBD2. Losses at the gene ends were 7 bases for V and 5 bases for J; bases not matched to a gene: 18. Germline V gene sequence: CDR1 MDHEN, CDR2 SYDVKM. The CDR3 has 18 residues. Here the CDR3 reads CASNAGGGTSGRIDEQYF. As DNA, the CDR3 is TGTGCCAGCAACGCGGGGGGGGGAACTAGCGGGAGGATCGACGAGCAGTACTTC. The entire variable domain, with the rest obtained from reference TRBV28 and TRBJ2-7, is as follows: DVKVTQSSRYLVKRTGEKVFLECVQDMDHENMFWYRQDPGLGLRLIYFSYDVKMKEKGDIPEGYSVSREKKERFSLILESASTNQTSMYLCASNAGGGTSGRIDEQYFGPGTRLTVT.

A single count supports this clone. The chain uses TRBV28 and TRBJ2-5, with 12 bases aligning to TRBD2. The germline V gene encodes CDR1 MDHEN and CDR2 SYDVKM. The V and J ends lost 3 bases and 1 base, in that order; junction bases with no gene match: 9. The CDR3 is 18 amino acids. CDR3 in DNA: TGTGCCAGCAGTTTCTCCGGACTAGCGGGGATCTTCCAAGAGACCCAGTACTTC. Translated: CASSFSGLAGIFQETQYF.

This clone was observed a handful of times. This rearrangement joins TRBV7-9 to TRBJ2-5, with D tentatively TRBD2 (5 bases). The V end lost 5 bases, the J end lost 5 bases, and 15 bases lay between the germline ends. The CDR3 spans 14 residues. Germline-derived CDR1 and CDR2 are SEHNR and FQNEAQ (reference sequence). CDR3 region: CASSPEGIGETQYF. CDR3 in DNA: TGTGCCAGCAGCCCCGAGGGTATCGGGGAGACCCAGTACTTC.

The chain employs TRBV7-3 and TRBJ2-7; 9 positions match TRBD2. The CDR3 spans 15 residues. The trim removed 4 bases at V and 6 bases at J, leaving 10 bases unmatched. Germline CDR1 is SGHTA and CDR2 is FQGTGA. The CDR3 DNA is TGTGCCAGCAGCTACCGTGGTAGCGGGAGTGGCGAGCAGTACTTC. Translating it yields CASSYRGSGSGEQYF.

The sample holds one count of this clone. The junction and the germline gene differ at one end; a read error may be behind it. V is TRBV11-2 and J is TRBJ2-5; 12 bases align to TRBD2. CDR3 length: 15 residues. CDR1 and CDR2 from the germline V gene are SGHAT and FQNNGV. The CDR3 protein is CAGSGTTSGGETQYF. The CDR3 bases are TGTGCCGGCAGCGGAACGACTAGCGGGGGAGAGACCCAGTACTTC.

The CDR3 reads CASSYQTGMIYGYTF. In nucleotides, the CDR3 is TGTGCCAGCAGTTACCAGACAGGGATGATCTATGGCTACACCTTC. The chain is built from TRBV6-5 and TRBJ1-2, with TRBD1 matching 7 bases. The CDR3 is 15 residues long. J was trimmed by 4 bases and V by 2 bases; bases with no gene match: 7. Germline V gene data show CDR1 as MNHEY and CDR2 as SVGAGI.

J is TRBJ2-1 and V is TRBV27, with D possibly being TRBD1 (6 bases). Germline CDR1 is MNHEY and CDR2 is SMNVEV (reference sequence). This CDR3 region has 16 residues. The V and J ends lost 2 bases and 6 bases respectively, with 17 bases between them. This chain's CDR3 is CASSLQGLLMGNEQFF. CDR3 nucleotide sequence: TGTGCCAGCAGTTTACAGGGGCTGCTTATGGGCAATGAGCAGTTCTTC.

This clone was recorded only once. This sequence joins TRBV2 and TRBJ2-2; weak D call: TRBD2 (5 bases). Trimming removed 6 bases at V and 4 bases at J, with 12 bases between. CDR3 length: 14 amino acids. Germline CDR1 SNHLY, CDR2 FYNNEI. The CDR3 here is CASRDGETTGELFF. In DNA form, the CDR3 reads TGTGCCAGCAGGGACGGGGAGACCACCGGGGAGCTGTTTTTT. The variable domain in full, with the rest retrieved from reference TRBV2 and TRBJ2-2, is EPEVTQTPSHQVTQMGQEVILRCVPISNHLYFYWYRQILGQKVEFLVSFYNNEISEKSEIFDDQFSVERPDGSNFTLKIRSTKLEDSAMYFCASRDGETTGELFFGEGSRLTVL.

The chain is built from TRBV9 and TRBJ1-2; no firm D call. CDR3 size: 13 residues. Germline lookup yields CDR1 SGDLS and CDR2 YYNGEE. Trimming took 0 bases from V and 5 from J, leaving 8 bases between them. The CDR3 sequence: CASSVGGQYGYTF. As DNA, the CDR3 is TGTGCCAGCAGCGTAGGAGGGCAGTATGGCTACACCTTC.

The rearrangement uses TRBV19 and TRBJ2-3; no reliable D call. The CDR3 covers 15 residues. Trimming removed 9 bases at V and 2 bases at J, with 18 bases between. Germline assignment: CDR1 LNHDA and CDR2 SQIVND (reference sequence). Here the CDR3 DNA reads TGTGCCAGCTCAAATAACGGTTACTCCACAGATACGCAGTATTTT. Amino acid sequence: CASSNNGYSTDTQYF.

The rearrangement joins TRBV6-5 to TRBJ2-3; D not certain. Germline V gene sequence: CDR1 MNHEY, CDR2 SVGAGI. The CDR3 has 15 amino acids. Trimming removed 2 bases at V and 2 bases at J, with 11 bases between. The CDR3 DNA follows: TGTGCCAGCAGTTACCTAAAGACAAACACAGATACGCAGTATTTT. Translated: CASSYLKTNTDTQYF.

V is TRBV27 and J is TRBJ2-7; D unresolved. Germline-derived CDR1 and CDR2 are MNHEY and SMNVEV (reference sequence). The ends were cut back, 5 bases at V and 1 base at J, with 3 bases in the middle. The CDR3 covers 11 residues. CDR3 in amino acids: CASSPSYEQYF. As DNA, the CDR3 is TGTGCCAGCAGTCCATCCTACGAGCAGTACTTC.

The chain is built from TRBV7-2 and TRBJ1-4; D not resolved. The germline CDR1 and CDR2 sequences are SGHTA and FQGNSA. The V and J ends lost 2 bases and 12 bases respectively, with 10 bases between them. There are 12 residues in the CDR3. CDR3 sequence reads: CASSLSQSELFF. As DNA, the CDR3 is TGTGCCAGCAGCTTAAGTCAGAGCGAACTGTTTTTT.

V usage is TRBV2 and J usage is TRBJ1-1; 10 bases map to TRBD1. CDR1 and CDR2 from the germline V gene are SNHLY and FYNNEI. CDR3 length: 15 amino acids. Trimming at V came to 5 bases and at J to 0 bases, leaving 3 bases not matched to a gene. CDR3 sequence (DNA): TGTGCCAGCAGTAGGGACAGGGGAATGAACACTGAAGCTTTCTTT. Its translation: CASSRDRGMNTEAFF.

The rearrangement uses TRBV6-5 and TRBJ2-5; D call uncertain. Trimming stripped 0 bases from V and 4 bases from J, with 9 bases between. CDR3 length equals 14 residues. Germline V gene sequence: CDR1 MNHEY, CDR2 SVGAGI. In nucleotides, the CDR3 is TGTGCCAGCAGTTACTCTTCCCAGCGAGAGACCCAGTACTTC. Translated, it gives CASSYSSQRETQYF.

The chain links TRBV27 to TRBJ2-7; D unresolved. This CDR3 contains 12 residues. Germline V CDR1 and CDR2: MNHEY, SMNVEV (reference sequence). Trimming removed 3 bases at V and 6 bases at J, with 9 bases between. The CDR3 here is CASSFAVGEQYF. CDR3 coding DNA: TGTGCCAGCAGTTTCGCGGTCGGCGAGCAGTACTTC.

The rearrangement links TRBV11-3 to TRBJ2-7; the D gene is possibly TRBD1 (5 bases). V dropped 1 base and J dropped 3 bases, with 7 bases sitting between them. Germline V gives CDR1 SGHNT, CDR2 YENEEA. The CDR3 extends over 13 amino acids. CDR3 sequence (DNA): TGTGCCAGCAGCTTAGGCAGGGTCTACGAGCAGTACTTC. Translating it yields CASSLGRVYEQYF.

The chain recombines TRBV6-1 with TRBJ1-5; 8 positions match TRBD1. This CDR3 comprises 14 residues. Germline V gene lookup returns CDR1 MNHNS and CDR2 SASEGT. J lost 3 bases, V lost 8 bases, and 6 bases had no gene match. CDR3 protein: CASVTGDHNQPQHF. DNA of the CDR3: TGTGCCAGCGTGACAGGGGACCACAATCAGCCCCAGCATTTT.

The chain combines TRBV4-3 with TRBJ1-5, with a weak D call TRBD1 (6 bases). The CDR3 runs to 15 residues. Germline-derived CDR1 and CDR2 are LGHNA and YSLEER. The germline V and J ends were trimmed by 0 bases and 5 bases, with 11 bases remaining between them. In DNA, the CDR3 is TGCGCCAGCAGCCAAGAGCTGGACAGCTATCAGCCCCAGCATTTT. This sequence encodes CASSQELDSYQPQHF.

The rearrangement links TRBV11-3 to TRBJ2-1, with 9 bases that match TRBD1. CDR3 size: 14 residues. The trim removed 5 bases at V and 9 bases at J, leaving 8 bases unmatched. CDR1 is SGHNT, CDR2 YENEEA, per germline. In DNA, the CDR3 is TGTGCCAGCAGCCTCGGGACAGGGCCTAGTGAGCAGTTCTTC. Translated, it gives CASSLGTGPSEQFF. The whole variable domain, filled in from reference TRBV11-3 and TRBJ2-1, reads EAGVVQSPRYKIIEKKQPVAFWCNPISGHNTLYWYLQNLGQGPELLIRYENEEAVDDSQLPKDRFSAERLKGVDSTLKIQPAELGDSAVYLCASSLGTGPSEQFFGPGTRLTVL.

J is TRBJ1-2 and V is TRBV28; 9 positions match TRBD1. Trimming at V came to 5 bases and at J to 8 bases, leaving 18 bases not matched to a gene. The CDR3 has 17 residues. CDR1 is MDHEN, CDR2 SYDVKM, per germline. CDR3 DNA: TGTGCCAGCAGTGGGGGACAGGGATCAACAGGGCCGGGGGGCTACACCTTC. Encoded protein: CASSGGQGSTGPGGYTF.

Comments on this clone: This CDR3 is also generated by other DNA sequences in the sample. This chain joins TRBV7-3 and TRBJ2-2; the D gene is possibly TRBD2 (6 bases). Germline CDR1 is SGHTA and CDR2 is FQGTGA. V lost 5 bases and J lost 2, with 15 bases in between. The CDR3 sequence is 16 residues long. CDR3 DNA sequence: TGTGCCAGCAGCCCGCGAGTCGGGAGAAACACCGGGGAGCTGTTTTTT. As protein: CASSPRVGRNTGELFF.

The chain combines TRBV6-5 with TRBJ1-6, with TRBD1 identical over 8 bases. The CDR3 runs 13 residues. V trimming: 5 bases; J trimming: 13 bases; junction bases outside the gene matches: 7. Looked up from germline, CDR1 is MNHEY and CDR2 is SVGAGI. In nucleotides, the CDR3 is TGTGCCAGCAGTATATCTCGGACAGGGCCCCTCCACTTT. Its translation: CASSISRTGPLHF.

This chain connects TRBV5-1 to TRBJ2-7, with 12 nucleotides matching TRBD2. Trimming took 2 bases from V and 6 from J; bases not matched to a gene: 12. Per germline, CDR1 SGHRS and CDR2 YFSETQ. The CDR3 sequence is 17 residues long. The CDR3 loop reads CASSLLAGGVPAREQYF. For the CDR3, the DNA is TGCGCCAGCAGCTTACTAGCGGGAGGTGTCCCGGCGCGCGAGCAGTACTTC.

The rearrangement joins TRBV6-6 to TRBJ2-5, with TRBD2 identical over 8 bases. Germline V CDR1 and CDR2: MNHNY, SVGAGI (reference sequence). V dropped 5 bases and J dropped 11; count of bases not matched to a gene: 7. CDR3 length: 12 amino acids. As DNA, the CDR3 is TGTGCCAGCAGTGATGGCGGGACTAGGCAGTACTTC. Amino acid sequence: CASSDGGTRQYF.

The V call is TRBV28, the J call TRBJ1-2; maybe TRBD1 (6 bases). With 11 bases removed from V and 4 bases from J, the gap between germline ends came to 23 bases. This CDR3 has 15 residues. From germline, CDR1 is MDHEN and CDR2 SYDVKM. The CDR3 spells CACGGGGFAGYGYTF. CDR3 in DNA: TGTGCCTGCGGAGGGGGGGGGTTCGCCGGCTATGGCTACACCTTC.

This sequence joins TRBV4-3 and TRBJ2-1, with 7 bases identical to TRBD2. The CDR3 consists of 14 residues. Per germline, CDR1 LGHNA and CDR2 YSLEER. After removal of 4 bases from V and 8 bases from J, the junction contained 8 bases not matched to a gene. CDR3 region: CASSRARGEDEQFF. DNA for the CDR3: TGCGCCAGCAGCCGGGCCCGGGGGGAGGATGAGCAGTTCTTC.